Presented here are 3 T cell receptor beta chains from one specimen sequenced in a study of cytomegalovirus exposure and HLA in healthy donors (TCRdb year 2017). The method behind the library was the immunoSEQ multiplex PCR assay. For the multiplex PCR, a mixture combining 60 forward primers for TCR Vbeta segments and 13 reverse primers for TCR Jbeta segments was used. This immuneACCESS table, as held by TCRdb, lists in-frame sequences with V and J called but not all clones. Of the missing ones, under half trace to an unresolved V gene in checked studies; the others have no known cause. Within this sample are 250,000 to 350,000 clones, with roughly 88% of them counted one time only. Of the sample, 3.5% to 4% falls within the top ten clones. What was sequenced was PBMCs. Every receptor here comes from a man aged 35 to 55 in good health and CMV-seropositive.

The chain has TRBV27 and TRBJ1-1; 8 nucleotides align to TRBD1. The CDR3 contains 14 residues. Per germline, CDR1 MNHEY and CDR2 SMNVEV (reference sequence). Trimming cost V 5 bases and J 8 bases; bases outside gene matches: 10. The CDR3 spells CASSPRTGNGEAFF. CDR3 in DNA: TGTGCCAGCAGTCCGAGGACAGGGAACGGGGAAGCTTTCTTT.

As concerns this clone: The junction shows a germline mismatch at one end, possibly a read error. The chain joins TRBV7-9 to TRBJ2-3, with TRBD1 matching over 7 bases. The CDR3 is 15 residues long. The V gene's germline CDR1 is SEHNR and CDR2 FQNEAQ (reference sequence). CDR3: CSSSSDGTGTDTQYF. In DNA, the CDR3 is TGTTCCAGCAGCTCCGATGGGACAGGCACAGATACGCAGTATTTT. The whole variable domain, filled in from reference TRBV7-9 and TRBJ2-3, reads DTGVSQNPRHKITKRGQNVTFRCDPISEHNRLYWYRQTLGQGPEFLTYFQNEAQLEKSRLLSDRFSAERPKGSFSTLEIQRTEQGDSAMYLCSSSSDGTGTDTQYFGPGTRLTVL.

The CDR3 sequence: CASSAPGTSGSYEQYF. CDR3 in DNA: TGCGCCAGCAGCGCACCCGGGACTAGCGGGAGTTACGAGCAGTACTTC. The V gene is TRBV4-1, the J gene TRBJ2-5, with TRBD2 matching 14 bases. The closer fit of TRBJ2-7 to the DNA end suggests the J call may be wrong. Germline loops: CDR1 MGHRA, CDR2 YSYEKL. CDR3 length: 16 residues.